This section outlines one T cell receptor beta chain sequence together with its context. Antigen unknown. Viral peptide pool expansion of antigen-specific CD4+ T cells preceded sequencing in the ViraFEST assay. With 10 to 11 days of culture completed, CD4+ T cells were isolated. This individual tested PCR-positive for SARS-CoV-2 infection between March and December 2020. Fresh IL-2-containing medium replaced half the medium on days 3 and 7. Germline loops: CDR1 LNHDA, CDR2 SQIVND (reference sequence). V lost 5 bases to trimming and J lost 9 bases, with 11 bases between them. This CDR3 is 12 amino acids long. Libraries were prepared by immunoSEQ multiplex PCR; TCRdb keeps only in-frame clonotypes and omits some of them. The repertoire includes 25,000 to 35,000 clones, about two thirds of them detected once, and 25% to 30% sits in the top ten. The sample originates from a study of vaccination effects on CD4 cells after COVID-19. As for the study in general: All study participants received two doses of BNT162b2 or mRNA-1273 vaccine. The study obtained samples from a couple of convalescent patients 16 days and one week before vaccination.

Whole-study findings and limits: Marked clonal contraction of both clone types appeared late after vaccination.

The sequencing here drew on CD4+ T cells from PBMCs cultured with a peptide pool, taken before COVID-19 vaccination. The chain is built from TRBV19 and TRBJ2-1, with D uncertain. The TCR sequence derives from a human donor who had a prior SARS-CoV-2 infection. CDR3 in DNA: TGTGCCAGTAGTCACTCTCAAGGTGAGCAGTTCTTC. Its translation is CASSHSQGEQFF.